Listed below are T cell receptor beta chains from one sample, sequenced in a study of T cells in lung cancer brain metastases. Method: immunoSEQ multiplex PCR; TCRdb's copy keeps in-frame clones and lacks some. The sample records 3,900 or so clones, around 90% being singletons. The source material was tumor tissue from the primary lung tumor. These receptors were obtained from a man in his sixties with non-small cell lung cancer. Both conserved end residues are part of each CDR3. D genes are given only for firm matches. Clone size is shown for a subset of rows, as once, few, many or a class of expanded clone.

v_call	j_call	clone_size	d_call	cdr3_nt	cdr3_aa
TRBV25-1	TRBJ2-1	-	-	TGTGCCAGCAGTGAATCCAGGGTTGGAGGCTCCTACAATGAGCAGTTCTTC	CASSESRVGGSYNEQFF
TRBV5-1	TRBJ1-4	-	TRBD1	TGCGCCAGCAGCACGGGACAGGTTAATGAAAAACTGTTTTTT	CASSTGQVNEKLFF
TRBV6-1	TRBJ2-7	-	-	TGTGCCAGCACCCTACAGGGGGGGTACGAGCAGTACTTC	CASTLQGGYEQYF
TRBV5-5	TRBJ2-1	-	TRBD2	TGTGCCAGCAGCCAACTAGCGCAAGAGCAGTTCTTC	CASSQLAQEQFF
TRBV15	TRBJ2-1	-	-	TGTGCCATCAGCAGAGATTATGGGGGGAGCTCCTACAATGAGCAGTTCTTC	CAISRDYGGSSYNEQFF
TRBV6-4	TRBJ2-1	-	TRBD2	TGTGCCAGCAGTGACTCCGGGACTAGCGGGATCGATGAGCAGTTCTTC	CASSDSGTSGIDEQFF
TRBV5-6	TRBJ1-2	-	TRBD1	TGTGCCAGCAGCTTGAGGGACAGTTTATACTATGGCTACACCTTC	CASSLRDSLYYGYTF
TRBV6-6	TRBJ1-5	-	-	TGTGCCAGCAGTTATCGGGGGGCGGTTCAGCCCCAGCATTTT	CASSYRGAVQPQHF
TRBV5-5	TRBJ1-1	-	-	TGTGCCAGCAGCCGTACAGGTGGGGACACTGAAGCTTTCTTT	CASSRTGGDTEAFF
TRBV5-4	TRBJ1-1	-	-	TGTGCCAGCAGCCTTCGACAGGCGAACACTGAAGCTTTCTTT	CASSLRQANTEAFF
TRBV11-1	TRBJ2-7	-	-	TGTGCCAGCAGTCCCGCCAGGGCAGGATCCTACGAGCAGTACTTC	CASSPARAGSYEQYF
TRBV28	TRBJ2-3	few	-	TGTGCCAGCAGTGGAAAGGGGGGGCATACGCAGTATTTT	CASSGKGGHTQYF
TRBV23-1	TRBJ1-5	-	-	TGCGCCAGCAGTCAATCGCGTCAGCCCCAGCATTTT	CASSQSRQPQHF
TRBV6-1	TRBJ2-1	-	TRBD1	TGTGCCAGCAGTGAACAGGGGACAGCCAGTGAGCAGTTCTTC	CASSEQGTASEQFF
TRBV28	TRBJ2-1	-	-	TGTGCCAGCAGGACTCCGGGCTCGGAGCAGTTCTTC	CASRTPGSEQFF
TRBV28	TRBJ2-6	-	TRBD2	TGTGCCAGCGCTCGGACTAGCGTCGGTGGGGCCAACGTCCTGACTTTC	CASARTSVGGANVLTF
TRBV11-3	TRBJ2-5	-	TRBD1	TGTGCCAGCAGCGGACAGGGTGAAAGGGAGACCCAGTACTTC	CASSGQGERETQYF
TRBV21-1	TRBJ2-7	-	-	TGTGCCCCTCCGGGACAGGGGATCGGCGAGCAGTACTTC	CAPPGQGIGEQYF
TRBV7-2	TRBJ2-1	-	-	TGTGCCAGCAGCTTAGCCGGGTATGAGCAGTTCTTC	CASSLAGYEQFF
TRBV6-5	TRBJ1-2	-	TRBD1	TGTGCCAGCAGTTACTCGGACAGGGGCTATGGCTACACCTTC	CASSYSDRGYGYTF
TRBV15	TRBJ1-2	-	-	TGTGCCACCAGCGACGGACAGACTAACTATGGCTACACCTTC	CATSDGQTNYGYTF
TRBV7-9	TRBJ1-4	-	-	TGTGCCAGCAGCTCGGGGAAGGGAAATAATGAAAAACTGTTTTTT	CASSSGKGNNEKLFF
TRBV5-6	TRBJ1-4	-	-	TGTGCCAGCAGCTTGGGACCGGGTTCGACTAATGAAAAACTGTTTTTT	CASSLGPGSTNEKLFF
TRBV18	TRBJ1-3	-	-	TGTGCCAGCGACACGGGGGGCTCTGGAAACACCATATATTTT	CASDTGGSGNTIYF